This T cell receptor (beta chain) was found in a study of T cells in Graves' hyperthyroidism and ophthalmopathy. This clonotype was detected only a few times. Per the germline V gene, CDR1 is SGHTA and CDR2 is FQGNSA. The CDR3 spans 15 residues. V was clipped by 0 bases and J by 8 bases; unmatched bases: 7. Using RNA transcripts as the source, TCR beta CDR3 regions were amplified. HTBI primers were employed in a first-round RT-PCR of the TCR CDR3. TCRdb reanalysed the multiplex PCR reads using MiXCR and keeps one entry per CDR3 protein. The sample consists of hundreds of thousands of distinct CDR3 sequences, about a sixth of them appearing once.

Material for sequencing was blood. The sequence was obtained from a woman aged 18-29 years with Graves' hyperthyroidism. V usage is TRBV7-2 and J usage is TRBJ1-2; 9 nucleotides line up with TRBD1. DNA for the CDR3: TGTGCCAGCAGCTTAGCGTCGGGACAGGGTGGAGGCTACACCTTC. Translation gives CASSLASGQGGGYTF.